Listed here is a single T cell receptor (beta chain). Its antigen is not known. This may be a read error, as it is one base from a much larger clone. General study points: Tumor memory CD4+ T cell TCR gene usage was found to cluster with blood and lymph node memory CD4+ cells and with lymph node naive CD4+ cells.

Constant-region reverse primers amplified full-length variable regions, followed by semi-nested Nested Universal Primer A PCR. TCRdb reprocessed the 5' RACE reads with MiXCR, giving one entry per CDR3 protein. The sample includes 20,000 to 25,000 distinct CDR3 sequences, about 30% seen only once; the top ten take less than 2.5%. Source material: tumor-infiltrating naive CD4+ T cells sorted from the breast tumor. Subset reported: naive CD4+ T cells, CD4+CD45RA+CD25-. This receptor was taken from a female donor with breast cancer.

The CDR3 reads CASSLGRYQPQHF. The CDR3 DNA sequence: TGTGCCAGCAGTTTAGGGCGATATCAGCCCCAGCATTTT. The rearrangement uses TRBV12-3 or TRBV12-4 and TRBJ1-5; the D is unclear. The CDR3 extends over 13 amino acids. Trimming shortened V by 1 base and J by 5 bases, and 6 bases separated the two germline ends.